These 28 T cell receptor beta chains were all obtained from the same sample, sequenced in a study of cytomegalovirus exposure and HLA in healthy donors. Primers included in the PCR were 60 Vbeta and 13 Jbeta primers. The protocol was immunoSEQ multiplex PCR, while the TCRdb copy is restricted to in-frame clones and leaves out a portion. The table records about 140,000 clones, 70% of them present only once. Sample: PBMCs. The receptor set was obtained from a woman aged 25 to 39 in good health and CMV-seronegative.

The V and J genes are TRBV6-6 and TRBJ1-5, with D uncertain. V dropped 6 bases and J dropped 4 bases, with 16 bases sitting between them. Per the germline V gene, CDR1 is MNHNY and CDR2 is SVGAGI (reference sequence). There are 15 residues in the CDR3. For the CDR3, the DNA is TGTGCCAGCAGCCTACTCCTGGGAGAGAATCAGCCCCAGCATTTT. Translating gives CASSLLLGENQPQHF.

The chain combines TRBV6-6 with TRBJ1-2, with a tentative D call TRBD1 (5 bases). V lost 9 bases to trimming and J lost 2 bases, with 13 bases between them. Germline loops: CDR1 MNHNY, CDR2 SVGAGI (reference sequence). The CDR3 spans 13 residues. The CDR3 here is CASRQDMNYGYTF. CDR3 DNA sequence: TGTGCCAGTCGGCAGGACATGAACTATGGCTACACCTTC.

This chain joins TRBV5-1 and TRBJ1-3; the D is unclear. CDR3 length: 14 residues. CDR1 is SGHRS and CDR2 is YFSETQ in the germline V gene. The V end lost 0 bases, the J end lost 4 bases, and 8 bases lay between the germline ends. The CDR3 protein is CASSLAAGGNTIYF. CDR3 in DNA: TGCGCCAGCAGCTTGGCGGCAGGAGGAAACACCATATATTTT.

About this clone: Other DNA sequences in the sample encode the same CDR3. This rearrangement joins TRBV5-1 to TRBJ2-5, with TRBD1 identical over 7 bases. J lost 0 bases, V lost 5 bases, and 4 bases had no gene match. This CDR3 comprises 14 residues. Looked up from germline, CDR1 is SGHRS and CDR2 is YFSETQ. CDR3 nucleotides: TGCGCCAGCAGTCAACAGGGGAACCAAGAGACCCAGTACTTC. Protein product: CASSQQGNQETQYF.

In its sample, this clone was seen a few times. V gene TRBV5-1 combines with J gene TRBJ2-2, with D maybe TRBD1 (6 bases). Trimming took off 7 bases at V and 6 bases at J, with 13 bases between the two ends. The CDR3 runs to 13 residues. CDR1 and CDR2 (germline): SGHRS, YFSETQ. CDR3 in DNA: TGCGCCAGCTACCCACAGGGAGCCGGGGAGCTGTTTTTT. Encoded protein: CASYPQGAGELFF.

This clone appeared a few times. CDR3 sequence: CAISTQRGSYNEQFF. CDR3 coding DNA: TGTGCCATCAGCACACAGCGGGGATCCTACAATGAGCAGTTCTTC. This chain joins TRBV10-3 and TRBJ2-1; the match to TRBD2 covers 7 bases. The V gene's germline CDR1 is ENHRY and CDR2 SYGVKD. With V trimmed by 6 bases and J by 1 base, 6 bases remained unmatched. There are 15 residues in the CDR3.

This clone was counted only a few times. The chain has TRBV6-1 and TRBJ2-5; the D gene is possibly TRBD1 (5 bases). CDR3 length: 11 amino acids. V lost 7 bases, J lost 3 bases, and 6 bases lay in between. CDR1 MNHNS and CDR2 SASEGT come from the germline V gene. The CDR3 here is CASKGEETQYF. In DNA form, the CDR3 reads TGTGCCAGCAAAGGGGAAGAGACCCAGTACTTC.

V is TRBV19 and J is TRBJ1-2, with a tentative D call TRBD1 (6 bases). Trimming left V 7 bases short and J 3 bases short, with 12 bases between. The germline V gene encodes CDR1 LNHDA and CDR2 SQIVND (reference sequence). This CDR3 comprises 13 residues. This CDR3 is CASIEQGDYGYTF. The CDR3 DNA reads TGTGCCAGTATAGAACAGGGAGACTATGGCTACACCTTC.

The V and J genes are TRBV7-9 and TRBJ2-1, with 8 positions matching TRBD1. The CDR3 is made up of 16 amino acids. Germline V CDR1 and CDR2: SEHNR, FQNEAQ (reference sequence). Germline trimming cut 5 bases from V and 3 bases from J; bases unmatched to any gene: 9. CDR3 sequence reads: CASSHGEDRDYNEQFF. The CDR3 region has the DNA TGTGCCAGCAGCCATGGGGAGGACAGGGACTACAATGAGCAGTTCTTC.

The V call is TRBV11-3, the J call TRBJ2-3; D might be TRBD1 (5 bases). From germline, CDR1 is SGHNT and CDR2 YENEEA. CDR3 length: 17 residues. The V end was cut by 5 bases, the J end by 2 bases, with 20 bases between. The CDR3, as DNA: TGTGCCAGCAGCCAGAGATACAGGAGACCCTACACAGATACGCAGTATTTT. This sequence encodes CASSQRYRRPYTDTQYF.

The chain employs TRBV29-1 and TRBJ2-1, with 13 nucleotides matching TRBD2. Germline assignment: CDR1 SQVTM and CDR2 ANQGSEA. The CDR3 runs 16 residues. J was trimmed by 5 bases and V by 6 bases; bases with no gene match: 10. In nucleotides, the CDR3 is TGCAGCGTAGGTGGACTAGCGGGAGTAGGGAACAATGAGCAGTTCTTC. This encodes CSVGGLAGVGNNEQFF.

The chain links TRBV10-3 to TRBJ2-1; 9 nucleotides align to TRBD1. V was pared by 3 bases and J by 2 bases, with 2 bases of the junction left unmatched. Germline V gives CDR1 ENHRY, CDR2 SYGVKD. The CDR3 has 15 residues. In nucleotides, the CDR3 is TGTGCCATCAGTGATGACAGGGGGGCCTACAATGAGCAGTTCTTC. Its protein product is CAISDDRGAYNEQFF.

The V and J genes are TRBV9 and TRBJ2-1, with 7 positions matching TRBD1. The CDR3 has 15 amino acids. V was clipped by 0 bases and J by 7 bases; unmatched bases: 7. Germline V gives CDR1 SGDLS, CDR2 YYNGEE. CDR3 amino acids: CASSVDNRGSNEQFF. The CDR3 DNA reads TGTGCCAGCAGCGTAGATAACAGGGGAAGTAATGAGCAGTTCTTC.

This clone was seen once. As DNA, the CDR3 is TGTGCCAGCAGCTCAGGAAACGACAGGGCCTCTGGAAACACCATATATTTT. Protein product: CASSSGNDRASGNTIYF. The chain links TRBV11-2 to TRBJ1-3; TRBD1 agrees at 7 bases. The CDR3 length is 17 residues. Unmatched junction bases numbered 9, after V lost 4 bases and J lost 0 bases. Germline V CDR1 and CDR2: SGHAT, FQNNGV.

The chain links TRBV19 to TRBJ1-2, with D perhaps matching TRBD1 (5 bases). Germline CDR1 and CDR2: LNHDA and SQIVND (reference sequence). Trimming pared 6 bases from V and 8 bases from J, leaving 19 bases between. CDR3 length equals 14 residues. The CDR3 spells CASRGGEGVSGYTF. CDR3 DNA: TGTGCCAGTAGGGGGGGGGAAGGGGTAAGCGGCTACACCTTC.

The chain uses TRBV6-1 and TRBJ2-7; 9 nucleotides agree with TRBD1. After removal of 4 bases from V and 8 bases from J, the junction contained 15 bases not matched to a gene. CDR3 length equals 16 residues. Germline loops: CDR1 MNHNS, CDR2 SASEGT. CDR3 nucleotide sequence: TGTGCCAGCAGTGCAGACCACTCGGGACAGGGAAGCAAGCAGTACGTC. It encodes CASSADHSGQGSKQYV.

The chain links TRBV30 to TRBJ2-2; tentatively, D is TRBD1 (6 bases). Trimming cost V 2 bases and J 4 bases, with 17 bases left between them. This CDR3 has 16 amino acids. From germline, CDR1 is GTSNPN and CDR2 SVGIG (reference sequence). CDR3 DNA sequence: TGTGCCTGGAGTAAGATACAGGGCCCGGCCACCGGGGAGCTGTTTTTT. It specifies CAWSKIQGPATGELFF.

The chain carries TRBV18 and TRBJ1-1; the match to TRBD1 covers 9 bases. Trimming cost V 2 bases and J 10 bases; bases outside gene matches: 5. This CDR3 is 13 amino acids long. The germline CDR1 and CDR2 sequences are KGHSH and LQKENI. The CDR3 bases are TGTGCCAGCTCACCAAGGGACAGGGCCGGAGCTTTCTTT. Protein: CASSPRDRAGAFF.

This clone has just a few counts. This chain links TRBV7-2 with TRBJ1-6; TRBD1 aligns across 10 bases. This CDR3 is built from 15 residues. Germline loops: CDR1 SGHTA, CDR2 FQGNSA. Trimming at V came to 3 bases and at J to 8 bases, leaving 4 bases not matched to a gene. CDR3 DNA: TGTGCCAGCAGCTTGGGACAGGGGAAATATTCACCCCTCCACTTT. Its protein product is CASSLGQGKYSPLHF.

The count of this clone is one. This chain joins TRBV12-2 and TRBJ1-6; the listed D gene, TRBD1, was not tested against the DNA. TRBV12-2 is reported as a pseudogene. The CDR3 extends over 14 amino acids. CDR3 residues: CASRLSPGDPPLHF. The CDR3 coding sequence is TGTGCAAGTCGCTTATCCCCAGGGGATCCACCCCTCCACTTT.

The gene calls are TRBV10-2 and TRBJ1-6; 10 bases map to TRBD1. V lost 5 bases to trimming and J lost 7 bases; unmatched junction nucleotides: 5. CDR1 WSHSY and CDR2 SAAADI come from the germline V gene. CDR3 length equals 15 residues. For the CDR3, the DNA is TGCGCCAGCAGTAGGGACAGGGGAAGCAATTCACCCCTCCACTTT. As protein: CASSRDRGSNSPLHF.

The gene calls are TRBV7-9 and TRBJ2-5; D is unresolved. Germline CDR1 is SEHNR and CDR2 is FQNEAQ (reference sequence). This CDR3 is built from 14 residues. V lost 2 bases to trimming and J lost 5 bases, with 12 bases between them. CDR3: CASSLTPNSETQYF. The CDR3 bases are TGTGCCAGCAGCTTAACCCCAAACTCGGAGACCCAGTACTTC.

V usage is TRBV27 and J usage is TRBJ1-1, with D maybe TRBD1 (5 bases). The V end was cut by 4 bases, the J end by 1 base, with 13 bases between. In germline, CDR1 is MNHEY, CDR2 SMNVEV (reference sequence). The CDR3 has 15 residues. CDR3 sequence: CASSSFLGQNTEAFF. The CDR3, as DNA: TGTGCCAGCAGTTCTTTTTTGGGGCAGAACACTGAAGCTTTCTTT.

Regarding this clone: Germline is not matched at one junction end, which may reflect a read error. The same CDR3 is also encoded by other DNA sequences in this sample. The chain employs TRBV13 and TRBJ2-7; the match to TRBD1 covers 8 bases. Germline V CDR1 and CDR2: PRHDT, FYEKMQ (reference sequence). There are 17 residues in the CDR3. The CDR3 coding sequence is TGTGCCAGCAGCTTAGATTATCGGACAGGGAAGGGGGGCGAGCAATACTTC. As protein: CASSLDYRTGKGGEQYF.

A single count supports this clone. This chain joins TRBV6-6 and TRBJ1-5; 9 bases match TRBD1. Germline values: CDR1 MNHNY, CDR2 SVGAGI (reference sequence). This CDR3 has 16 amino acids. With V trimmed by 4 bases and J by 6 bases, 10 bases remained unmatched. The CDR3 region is CASSSNPQGAVQPQHF. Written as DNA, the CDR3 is TGTGCCAGCAGTTCAAACCCACAGGGGGCGGTTCAGCCCCAGCATTTT.

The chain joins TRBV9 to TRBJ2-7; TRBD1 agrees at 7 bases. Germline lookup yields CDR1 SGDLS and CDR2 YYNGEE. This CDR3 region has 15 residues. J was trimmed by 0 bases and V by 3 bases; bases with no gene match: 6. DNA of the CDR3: TGTGCCAGCAGCGAGGGGGCAGGGGTCTCCTACGAGCAGTACTTC. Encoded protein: CASSEGAGVSYEQYF.

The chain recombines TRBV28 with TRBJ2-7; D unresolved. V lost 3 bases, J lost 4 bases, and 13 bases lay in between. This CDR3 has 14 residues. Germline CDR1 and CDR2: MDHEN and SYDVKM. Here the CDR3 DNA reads TGTGCCAGCAGTTTGGTTGAGACTCCATACGAGCAGTACTTC. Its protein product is CASSLVETPYEQYF.

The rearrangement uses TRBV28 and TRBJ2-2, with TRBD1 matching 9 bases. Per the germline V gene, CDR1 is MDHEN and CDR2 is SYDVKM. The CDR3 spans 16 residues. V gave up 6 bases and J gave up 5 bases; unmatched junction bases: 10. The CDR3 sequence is CASRSTGGDRTGELFF. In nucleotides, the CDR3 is TGTGCCAGCAGGTCGACAGGGGGGGATAGGACCGGGGAGCTGTTTTTT.